The clone carrying this TCR beta chain was detected only a few times. Antigen: not known. Germline V gene data show CDR1 as SGHRS and CDR2 as YFSETQ. Trimming removed 3 bases at V and 5 bases at J, with 9 bases between. This CDR3 is 14 amino acids long. As for the donors, each was a healthy bone marrow donor. These data are taken from a study of cytomegalovirus exposure and HLA in healthy donors. Notes on the study in general: HLA allele associations emerged for under 20,000 TCR beta sequences in a later analysis, at 0.05 false discovery rate. TCR beta chain V- and J-gene trimming was linked, in a later analysis, to a missense variant in DCLRE1C. Further analysis, carried out later, found HLA-associated TCR beta chains more clonally expanded than equally common other chains.

Primers included in the PCR were 60 Vbeta and 13 Jbeta primers. This table comes from immunoSEQ multiplex PCR, and its TCRdb copy is limited to in-frame clones, with some not included. The data show approximately 180,000 clones, with roughly 86% seen just once and 1.5% to 2% held by the top ten. The sample was PBMCs. This TCR came from a woman aged 18-30 years in good health and CMV-seronegative. V and J are TRBV5-1 and TRBJ1-6, with D maybe TRBD1 (6 bases). The CDR3 nucleotides are TGCGCCAGCAGCTCGGGACACGATAATTCACCCCTCCACTTT. This translates into CASSSGHDNSPLHF.